The rows below give T cell receptor beta chains drawn from one sample of a study of cytomegalovirus exposure and HLA in healthy donors. Assay used: immunoSEQ multiplex PCR; TCRdb lists only in-frame clones, some missing. This repertoire shows over 35,000 clones, 70% to 85% found once; its top ten account for more than 1.3%. The sequenced material came from PBMCs. These receptors were obtained from a man aged 25 to 40 in good health and CMV-seronegative. CDR3s include the opening cysteine and the closing phenylalanine or tryptophan. D genes are given only for firm matches. Clone size is not always given. Where it is, it says once, few, many or a class for expanded clones.

abundance,len,j_gene,v_gene,d_gene,CDR3aa
.,15,TRBJ2-1,TRBV5-1,TRBD1,CASSTRQGSSNEQFF
few,17,TRBJ2-7,TRBV7-2,.,CASSLVGLAEISYEQYF
.,16,TRBJ2-6,TRBV5-5,TRBD1,CASSFYRGSGANVLTF
.,13,TRBJ2-7,TRBV6-5,TRBD1,CASSYHDRAEQYF
.,11,TRBJ1-1,TRBV20-1,.,CSGLSNTEAFF
.,16,TRBJ2-2,TRBV7-3,TRBD1,CASSLDWTGDTGELFF
.,14,TRBJ2-3,TRBV6-1,TRBD2,CAGRLAGDADTQYF
.,15,TRBJ2-7,TRBV4-3,.,CASSQELTGDGTQYF
.,15,TRBJ2-3,TRBV9,.,CASSVGGRPTDTQYF
.,15,TRBJ2-1,TRBV27,.,CASSLGGSLGDEQFF
.,14,TRBJ2-7,TRBV9,TRBD1,CASSAGQVSYEQYF
.,17,TRBJ2-5,TRBV11-2,.,CASSLEGAVSRTRTQYF
.,13,TRBJ2-7,TRBV19,TRBD1,CARLQGAPYEQYF
.,15,TRBJ2-5,TRBV4-1,TRBD2,CASSQGWEGRETQYF
.,15,TRBJ2-7,TRBV7-6,TRBD2,CASSLRRTSVTEQYF
.,16,TRBJ2-7,TRBV7-9,.,CASSLVRSGGAYEQYF
.,18,TRBJ1-2,TRBV15,.,CATSRVPYSGQPSGGYTF
.,14,TRBJ2-5,TRBV5-1,.,CASSYDPQKETQYF
.,13,TRBJ2-1,TRBV19,.,CASSELGGGEQFF
.,13,TRBJ1-1,TRBV9,TRBD1,CASSMGQQFEAFF
.,15,TRBJ2-7,TRBV7-9,.,CASSSPGSSSYEQYF
.,15,TRBJ2-7,TRBV14,TRBD2,CASSAMRGISYEQYF
once,14,TRBJ1-1,TRBV4-3,.,CASSPLSGNTEAFF